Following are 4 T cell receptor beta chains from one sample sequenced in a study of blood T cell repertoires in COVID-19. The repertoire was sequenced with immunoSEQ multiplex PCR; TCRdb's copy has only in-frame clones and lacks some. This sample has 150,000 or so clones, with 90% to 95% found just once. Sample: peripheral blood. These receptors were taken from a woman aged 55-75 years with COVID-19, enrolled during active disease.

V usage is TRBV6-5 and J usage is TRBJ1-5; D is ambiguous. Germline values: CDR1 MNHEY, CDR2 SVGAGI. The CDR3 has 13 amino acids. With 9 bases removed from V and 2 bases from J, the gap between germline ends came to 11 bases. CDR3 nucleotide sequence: TGTGCCAGTCACAACGGGGGCAATCAGCCCCAGCATTTT. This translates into CASHNGGNQPQHF.

The DNA for the CDR3 is TGTGCCAGTACCCATAGCGGGGGCAACTACGAGCAGTACTTC. Amino acids: CASTHSGGNYEQYF. The gene calls are TRBV19 and TRBJ2-7; TRBD2 agrees at 9 bases. The germline CDR1 and CDR2 sequences are LNHDA and SQIVND (reference sequence). V shed 7 bases and J 3 bases; nucleotides not matched to a gene: 7. This CDR3 comprises 14 residues. The variable domain in full, completed from reference TRBV19 and TRBJ2-7, reads DGGITQSPKYLFRKEGQNVTLSCEQNLNHDAMYWYRQDPGQGLRLIYYSQIVNDFQKGDIAEGYSVSREKKESFPLTVTSAQKNPTAFYLCASTHSGGNYEQYFGPGTRLTVT.

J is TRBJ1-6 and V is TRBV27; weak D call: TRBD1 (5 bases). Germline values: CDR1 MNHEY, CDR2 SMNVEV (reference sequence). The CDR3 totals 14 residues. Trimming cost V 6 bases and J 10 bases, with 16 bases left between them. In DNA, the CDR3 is TGTGCCAGCAGGATTTGGGACTCCTTCTCACCCCTCCACTTT. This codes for CASRIWDSFSPLHF.

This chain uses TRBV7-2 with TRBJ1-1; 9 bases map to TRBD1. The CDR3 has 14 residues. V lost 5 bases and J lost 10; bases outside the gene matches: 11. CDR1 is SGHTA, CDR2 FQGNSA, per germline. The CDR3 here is CASSLNWDRDGAFF. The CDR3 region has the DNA TGTGCCAGCAGCCTAAATTGGGACAGGGACGGAGCTTTCTTT.